This T cell receptor beta chain is from a study of cytomegalovirus exposure and HLA in healthy donors. At the level of the study: 81% of roughly 400 genotyped donors fell in the Caucasian-associated ancestry cluster.

The CDR3 sequence is 13 residues long. In germline, CDR1 is GTSNPN, CDR2 SVGIG (reference sequence). Trimming shortened V by 1 base and J by 9 bases, and 13 bases separated the two germline ends. The PCR was carried out with 60 Vbeta primers and 13 Jbeta primers. The table came from immunoSEQ multiplex PCR; TCRdb's copy has only in-frame clones and leaves some out. In the table there are 90,000 to 130,000 clones, roughly 86% of which are singletons. About this clone: Its target is unknown.

Study findings and constraints: TRBV6-2, TRBV6-3 and some other V segments were unresolvable in 87-base-pair reads. HLA alleles showed associations with 16,951 TCR beta sequences in a later analysis, at a 0.05 false discovery rate.

The sequence was collected from a man aged 40-49 years in good health and CMV-seronegative. Sequenced: PBMCs. V is TRBV30 and J is TRBJ2-1; weak D call: TRBD1 (6 bases). CDR3 nucleotide sequence: TGTGCCTGGAGTGGACAGGTTGTGAGTGAGCAGTTCTTC. It specifies CAWSGQVVSEQFF.